The clone carrying this T cell receptor (beta chain) was detected a few times. Its antigen remains unidentified. The data stem from a study of T cell responses to AZD1222 COVID-19 vaccine. Overall study findings and caveats: Donors were chiefly white British, with a greater number of females, and clonal diversity was perhaps underestimated.

Sequenced by immunoSEQ multiplex PCR; TCRdb stores in-frame clones only, minus some. In the table there are around 120,000 clones, about 90% of which are singletons. The CDR3 has 15 amino acids. Looked up from germline, CDR1 is WNHNN and CDR2 is SYGVQD (reference sequence). J lost 8 bases, V lost 1 base, and 7 bases had no gene match. Here the sequenced sample was peripheral blood, taken on day 0 of AZD1222 vaccination. The receptor comes from an adult in good health. The V and J genes are TRBV10-1 and TRBJ2-1, with 8 positions matching TRBD1. The CDR3 DNA follows: TGCGCCAGCAGTGAGTTCTGGACAGGGAGGCATGAGCAGTTCTTC. This gives the protein CASSEFWTGRHEQFF.